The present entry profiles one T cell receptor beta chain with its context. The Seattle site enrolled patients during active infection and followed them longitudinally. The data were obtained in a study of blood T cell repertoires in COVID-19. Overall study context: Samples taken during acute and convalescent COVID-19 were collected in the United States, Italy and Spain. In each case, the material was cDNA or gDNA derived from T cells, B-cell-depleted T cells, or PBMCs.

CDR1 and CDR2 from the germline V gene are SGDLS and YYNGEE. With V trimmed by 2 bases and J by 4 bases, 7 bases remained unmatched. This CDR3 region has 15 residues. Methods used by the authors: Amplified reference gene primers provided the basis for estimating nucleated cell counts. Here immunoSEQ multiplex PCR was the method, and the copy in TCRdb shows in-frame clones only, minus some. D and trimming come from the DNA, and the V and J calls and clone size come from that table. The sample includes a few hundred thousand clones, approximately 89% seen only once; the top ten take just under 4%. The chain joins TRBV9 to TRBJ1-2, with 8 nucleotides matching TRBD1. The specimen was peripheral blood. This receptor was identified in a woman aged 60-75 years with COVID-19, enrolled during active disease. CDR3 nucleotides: TGTGCCAGCAGCGTCCAGGGACAGGCTCGCTATGGCTACACCTTC. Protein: CASSVQGQARYGYTF.